The 21 T cell receptor beta chains below come from one sample, sequenced in a study of blood T cell repertoires in COVID-19. Sequencing was performed with immunoSEQ multiplex PCR; in TCRdb, only in-frame clones are kept and a portion is missing. The data hold approximately 200,000 clones, with roughly 90% observed a single time. Input material: peripheral blood. These receptor sequences come from a woman aged 60-75 years with acute or convalescent COVID-19.

This clone was found once. The chain joins TRBV11-3 to TRBJ1-1; the match to TRBD1 covers 9 bases. The CDR3 is 14 residues long. Trimming removed 5 bases from V and 4 bases from J; junction bases left unmatched: 5. Germline V gene lookup returns CDR1 SGHNT and CDR2 YENEEA. The CDR3 region has the DNA TGTGCCAGCAGCCCCGGGACAGGGAGCACTGAAGCTTTCTTT. This gives the protein CASSPGTGSTEAFF. Full variable domain (remainder filled in from reference TRBV11-3 and TRBJ1-1): EAGVVQSPRYKIIEKKQPVAFWCNPISGHNTLYWYLQNLGQGPELLIRYENEEAVDDSQLPKDRFSAERLKGVDSTLKIQPAELGDSAVYLCASSPGTGSTEAFFGQGTRLTVV.

To note about this clone: Mismatch with germline at one junction end may stem from a read error. The chain links TRBV7-9 to TRBJ1-2; 11 nucleotides line up with TRBD1. The CDR3 is made up of 14 amino acids. Germline assignment: CDR1 SEHNR and CDR2 FQNEAQ (reference sequence). CDR3 protein: CASRGSGYGTGGYF. The DNA of the CDR3 is TGTGCCAGCAGGGGTTCAGGTTACGGGACAGGGGGATACTTC. Based on the CDR3 plus reference TRBV7-9 and TRBJ1-2, the full variable domain is DTGVSQNPRHKITKRGQNVTFRCDPISEHNRLYWYRQTLGQGPEFLTYFQNEAQLEKSRLLSDRFSAERPKGSFSTLEIQRTEQGDSAMYLCASRGSGYGTGGYFGSGTRLTVV.

This clone was found a few times. The chain couples TRBV7-2 to TRBJ2-1; TRBD2 agrees at 10 bases. Germline lookup yields CDR1 SGHTA and CDR2 FQGNSA. Trimming cost V 1 base and J 4 bases; bases outside gene matches: 4. This CDR3 has 16 amino acids. The CDR3 region has the DNA TGTGCCAGCAGCTTAGGGAGCGGGAGGGATTACAATGAGCAGTTCTTC. Translating gives CASSLGSGRDYNEQFF. Looking up the rest from reference TRBV7-2 and TRBJ2-1 gives the full variable domain: GAGVSQSPSNKVTEKGKDVELRCDPISGHTALYWYRQSLGQGLEFLIYFQGNSAPDKSGLPSDRFSAERTGGSVSTLTIQRTQQEDSAVYLCASSLGSGRDYNEQFFGPGTRLTVL.

The chain is built from TRBV6-6 and TRBJ1-6; D is perhaps TRBD1 (5 bases). CDR3 length: 15 amino acids. Trimming took off 11 bases at V and 4 bases at J, with 18 bases between the two ends. Germline V gene lookup returns CDR1 MNHNY and CDR2 SVGAGI (reference sequence). CDR3 DNA: TGTGCCGTCATGCGGGACCCCATTTATAATTCACCCCTCCACTTT. This translates into CAVMRDPIYNSPLHF.

V is TRBV28 and J is TRBJ2-3; tentative D call: TRBD1 (5 bases). Germline loops: CDR1 MDHEN, CDR2 SYDVKM. This CDR3 is built from 16 residues. With 6 bases removed from V and 2 bases from J, the gap between germline ends came to 18 bases. The CDR3 DNA sequence: TGTGCCAGCAGCGGTGGGAAGCGACAGCCCACAGATACGCAGTATTTT. Translated, it gives CASSGGKRQPTDTQYF.

The chain recombines TRBV28 with TRBJ2-2, with 7 positions matching TRBD2. Germline values: CDR1 MDHEN, CDR2 SYDVKM. The CDR3 contains 16 residues. The CDR3 region is CAVKRGGGRNTGELFF. CDR3 sequence (DNA): TGTGCGGTGAAGCGGGGCGGAGGCCGGAACACCGGGGAGCTGTTTTTT.

The chain employs TRBV4-1 and TRBJ2-3; no definite D call. Germline lookup yields CDR1 MGHRA and CDR2 YSYEKL. The V end was cut by 1 base, the J end by 3 bases, with 5 bases between. The CDR3 covers 13 residues. DNA for the CDR3: TGCGCCAGCAGCCAAGTAATGACAGATACGCAGTATTTT. This codes for CASSQVMTDTQYF.

The chain combines TRBV25-1 with TRBJ2-3, with 8 positions matching TRBD2. The length of the CDR3 is 15 residues. Trimming at V came to 2 bases and at J to 3 bases, leaving 4 bases not matched to a gene. From germline, CDR1 is MGHDK and CDR2 SYGVNS. CDR3 sequence: CASSEGAGVTDTQYF. As DNA, the CDR3 is TGTGCCAGCAGTGAAGGAGCGGGAGTGACAGATACGCAGTATTTT. The full variable domain, with the rest looked up from reference TRBV25-1 and TRBJ2-3, is EADIYQTPRYLVIGTGKKITLECSQTMGHDKMYWYQQDPGMELHLIHYSYGVNSTEKGDLSSESTVSRIRTEHFPLTLESARPSHTSQYLCASSEGAGVTDTQYFGPGTRLTVL.

V is TRBV28 and J is TRBJ2-3, with 9 bases that match TRBD1. Losses at the gene ends were 4 bases for V and 1 base for J; bases not matched to a gene: 6. The CDR3 has 16 residues. CDR1 is MDHEN and CDR2 is SYDVKM in the germline V gene. CDR3 DNA: TGTGCCAGCAGTTCCCCACAGGGGGCGGGCACAGATACGCAGTATTTT. Amino acid sequence: CASSSPQGAGTDTQYF.

CDR3 loop: CASSHGRGTSYNSPLHF. In nucleotides, the CDR3 is TGTGCCAGTAGCCACGGTAGGGGGACCTCCTATAATTCACCCCTCCACTTT. This chain uses TRBV19 with TRBJ1-6; TRBD1 is a possible D gene (6 bases). CDR1 and CDR2 from the germline V gene are LNHDA and SQIVND (reference sequence). V was shortened by 6 bases and J by 0 bases, with 15 bases between the two germline ends. CDR3 length: 17 amino acids.

This sequence joins TRBV20-1 and TRBJ2-1, with TRBD1 matching 9 bases. The CDR3 spans 14 residues. Germline V CDR1 and CDR2: DFQATT, SNEGSKA (reference sequence). With V trimmed by 3 bases and J by 9 bases, 9 bases remained unmatched. CDR3 nucleotides: TGCAGTGCTAGTGGCGACAGGGGGTCGGGTGAGCAGTTCTTC. Protein: CSASGDRGSGEQFF.

The chain carries TRBV19 and TRBJ1-3; 12 nucleotides line up with TRBD1. From germline, CDR1 is LNHDA and CDR2 SQIVND (reference sequence). The CDR3 is 17 residues long. Trimming removed 4 bases from V and 4 bases from J; junction bases left unmatched: 8. CDR3 sequence: CASSTPGQGAYGNTIYF. The CDR3 DNA sequence: TGTGCCAGTAGTACCCCGGGACAGGGGGCTTACGGAAACACCATATATTTT.

The V gene is TRBV7-2, the J gene TRBJ1-4; D possibly corresponds to TRBD1 (6 bases). The CDR3 runs to 14 residues. Trimming removed 5 bases at V and 7 bases at J, with 14 bases between. From germline, CDR1 is SGHTA and CDR2 FQGNSA. The CDR3 DNA sequence: TGTGCCAGCAGCACCACAGGGATCGGTGAAAAACTGTTTTTT. The encoded protein is CASSTTGIGEKLFF.

This rearrangement joins TRBV5-1 to TRBJ1-6; D remains ambiguous. In germline, CDR1 is SGHRS, CDR2 YFSETQ. This CDR3 comprises 15 residues. Trimming pared 2 bases from V and 6 bases from J, leaving 12 bases between. The CDR3 is CASSFNSFANSPLHF. Here the CDR3 DNA reads TGCGCCAGCAGCTTTAACAGTTTTGCTAATTCACCCCTCCACTTT.

The chain recombines TRBV6-2 or TRBV6-3 with TRBJ2-1; 16 bases line up with TRBD2. This CDR3 is 16 amino acids long. Trimming cost V 4 bases and J 10 bases; bases outside gene matches: 7. Germline V lookup: CDR1 MNHEY, CDR2 SVGEGT. The CDR3 DNA sequence: TGTGCCAGCAGTTCGTTGGGACTAGCGGGAGGGTTAGAGCAGTTCTTC. Translated, it gives CASSSLGLAGGLEQFF.

The chain recombines TRBV27 with TRBJ2-1; TRBD2 agrees at 8 bases. Germline loops: CDR1 MNHEY, CDR2 SMNVEV (reference sequence). The ends lost 5 bases at V and 5 bases at J; junction bases unmatched: 14. The CDR3 runs 17 residues. CDR3 in amino acids: CASSPAGSGRGNNEQFF. The CDR3 bases are TGTGCCAGCAGTCCCGCTGGGAGCGGGAGAGGAAACAATGAGCAGTTCTTC.

The CDR3 sequence is CASSLLAGAEQFF. The CDR3 DNA sequence: TGTGCCAGCAGTTTACTAGCGGGAGCTGAGCAGTTCTTC. The chain uses TRBV12-3 or TRBV12-4 and TRBJ2-1; 10 positions agree with TRBD2. The CDR3 covers 13 residues. V dropped 2 bases and J dropped 9; count of bases not matched to a gene: 1.

The J gene is TRBJ1-1, the V gene TRBV6-5; D is ambiguous. Trimming left V 6 bases short and J 10 bases short, with 21 bases between. Germline V CDR1 and CDR2: MNHEY, SVGAGI. The CDR3 spans 14 residues. CDR3 sequence: CASRDVGRQRGAFF. The DNA for the CDR3 is TGTGCCAGCAGAGACGTAGGTCGACAACGGGGAGCTTTCTTT.

J is TRBJ2-7 and V is TRBV19; 9 positions match TRBD1. This CDR3 spans 14 amino acids. Germline values: CDR1 LNHDA, CDR2 SQIVND (reference sequence). Trimming at V came to 6 bases and at J to 6 bases, leaving 9 bases not matched to a gene. CDR3 in DNA: TGTGCCAGTAGCAGGGACAGGGAAAAGGGCGAGCAGTACTTC. It codes for CASSRDREKGEQYF.

J is TRBJ1-1 and V is TRBV28; D gene ambiguous. Germline CDR1 MDHEN, CDR2 SYDVKM. The CDR3 consists of 14 residues. Trimming took off 5 bases at V and 5 bases at J, with 15 bases between the two ends. The CDR3 loop reads CASSKILRETEAFF. The CDR3 DNA is TGTGCCAGCAGTAAGATTCTAAGGGAGACTGAAGCTTTCTTT.

Concerning this clone: Other DNA sequences in this specimen translate into the identical CDR3. The genes are TRBV18 and TRBJ2-2, with 7 bases fitting TRBD1. The germline V gene encodes CDR1 KGHSH and CDR2 LQKENI. This CDR3 region has 16 residues. V lost 1 base to trimming and J lost 2 bases; unmatched junction nucleotides: 4. The CDR3 sequence is CASSPRTGPNTGELFF. In DNA, the CDR3 is TGTGCCAGCTCACCACGGACAGGCCCCAACACCGGGGAGCTGTTTTTT.